One and the same sample provided the 32 T cell receptor beta chains below, sequenced in a study of T cells in Graves' hyperthyroidism and ophthalmopathy. TCR beta CDR3 sequences were amplified from RNA transcripts. First-round RT-PCR targeting the TCR CDR3 was performed with the HTBI primer set. TCRdb passed the multiplex PCR reads through MiXCR, listing each CDR3 protein once. The sample holds around 260,000 distinct CDR3 sequences, under 30% seen once. The specimen was blood. All receptors come from a man aged 40-49 years with Graves' hyperthyroidism that later progressed to Graves' ophthalmopathy.

This sequence joins TRBV27 and TRBJ2-7, with no clear D. V lost 0 bases and J lost 5, with 11 bases in between. The CDR3 is made up of 14 amino acids. Germline CDR1 reads MNHEY; CDR2 reads SMNVEV (reference sequence). The CDR3 nucleotides are TGTGCCAGCAGTTTATCGAGCAGGTTCGACGAGCAGTACTTC. This translates into CASSLSSRFDEQYF.

This clonotype showed up many times. The chain links TRBV7-6 to TRBJ1-2; D is ambiguous. The CDR3 length is 12 residues. V gave up 5 bases and J gave up 1 base, with 5 bases separating them. The germline gives CDR1 SGHVS, CDR2 FNYEAQ. CDR3 bases: TGTGCCAGCAGCAACCTTAACTATGGCTACACCTTC. It encodes CASSNLNYGYTF.

V and J are TRBV6-5 and TRBJ1-2; 9 bases agree with TRBD1. The J segment lost 2 bases and the V segment lost 5 bases, leaving 6 bases of the junction unmatched. Germline V gene sequence: CDR1 MNHEY, CDR2 SVGAGI. CDR3 length: 15 amino acids. The CDR3 sequence is CASSNQQGANYGYTF. The DNA for the CDR3 is TGTGCCAGCAGTAACCAACAGGGGGCGAACTATGGCTACACCTTC.

In this sample, this clonotype turned up many times. V usage is TRBV20-1 and J usage is TRBJ1-1, with D unresolved. The CDR3 is 15 residues long. Germline V gene data show CDR1 as DFQATT and CDR2 as SNEGSKA (reference sequence). The CDR3 sequence is CRGKGDIHLNTEAFF. Here the CDR3 DNA reads TGCAGGGGCAAGGGAGACATTCACCTGAACACTGAAGCTTTCTTT.

This clonotype appeared many times. The CDR3 nucleotides are TGTGCCATCAGTGAGTCAGGCGCTAGCGGGAGTTGGGAGACCCAGTACTTC. It is translated as CAISESGASGSWETQYF. The chain has TRBV10-3 and TRBJ2-5; TRBD2 matches at 10 bases. The CDR3 runs to 17 residues. CDR1 and CDR2 (germline): ENHRY, SYGVKD. J gave up 5 bases and V 0 bases, and 9 bases lay outside the gene matches.

The chain uses TRBV7-2 and TRBJ1-2; no firm D call. The germline V gene has CDR1 SGHTA and CDR2 FQGNSA. Trimming pared 1 base from V and 2 bases from J, leaving 8 bases between. CDR3 length: 14 amino acids. The CDR3 sequence: CASSLDRVNYGYTF. DNA for the CDR3: TGTGCCAGCAGCTTAGATAGGGTCAACTATGGCTACACCTTC. The full variable domain, in which reference TRBV7-2 and TRBJ1-2 provide the parts outside the CDR3, is GAGVSQSPSNKVTEKGKDVELRCDPISGHTALYWYRQSLGQGLEFLIYFQGNSAPDKSGLPSDRFSAERTGGSVSTLTIQRTQQEDSAVYLCASSLDRVNYGYTFGSGTRLTVV.

This clonotype has a count of ten or more. The V gene is TRBV29-1, the J gene TRBJ2-3; D gene uncertain. There are 10 residues in the CDR3. Germline CDR1 is SQVTM and CDR2 is ANQGSEA. Trimming removed 6 bases from V and 6 bases from J, with 7 bases in between. CDR3 DNA sequence: TGCAGCGTGGGTTCCGATACGCAGTATTTT. Translated, it gives CSVGSDTQYF.

This clonotype appeared many times. This chain joins TRBV7-9 and TRBJ2-4, with D maybe TRBD2 (6 bases). Germline V lookup: CDR1 SEHNR, CDR2 FQNEAQ (reference sequence). Trimming cost V 5 bases and J 8 bases, with 16 bases left between them. There are 14 residues in the CDR3. CDR3 sequence reads: CASSPFHGEDIQYF. As DNA, the CDR3 is TGTGCCAGCAGCCCCTTCCACGGGGAGGACATTCAGTACTTC.

This clonotype was picked up many times. V is TRBV12-3 or TRBV12-4 and J is TRBJ1-1, with D perhaps matching TRBD1 (6 bases). The CDR3 is made up of 14 amino acids. Trimming left V 2 bases short and J 5 bases short, with 12 bases between. DNA for the CDR3: TGTGCCAGCAGTTTATTTCAGGGGAAAACTGAAGCTTTCTTT. As protein: CASSLFQGKTEAFF.

This clonotype was found many times. The rearrangement uses TRBV7-8 and TRBJ2-7; D possibly corresponds to TRBD2 (6 bases). CDR3 length: 14 residues. Germline assignment: CDR1 SGHVS and CDR2 FQNEAQ. Trimming took off 1 base at V and 5 bases at J, with 12 bases between the two ends. In DNA, the CDR3 is TGTGCCAGCAGCTTAGGCCCCTCTAGCGACGAGCAGTACTTC. Its translation: CASSLGPSSDEQYF. The whole variable domain, remainder taken from reference TRBV7-8 and TRBJ2-7, is GAGVSQSPRYKVAKRGQDVALRCDPISGHVSLFWYQQALGQGPEFLTYFQNEAQLDKSGLPSDRFFAERPEGSVSTLKIQRTQQEDSAVYLCASSLGPSSDEQYFGPGTRLTVT.

At least ten counts were recorded for this clonotype. CDR3 DNA: TGCGCCAGCAGCTTTAGCGGGAGCGTGGAGACCCAGTACTTC. It translates to CASSFSGSVETQYF. V is TRBV5-1 and J is TRBJ2-5, with 9 bases fitting TRBD2. With 2 bases clipped from V and 5 bases from J, the junction kept 4 bases outside the gene matches. This CDR3 has 14 residues. Germline CDR1 SGHRS, CDR2 YFSETQ.

CDR3 sequence (DNA): TGTGCCAGCAGCTTTAGTCCTCAGGGGGCGCGAACTGAAGCTTTCTTT. Translation gives CASSFSPQGARTEAFF. The chain combines TRBV7-8 with TRBJ1-1, with TRBD1 matching over 8 bases. The CDR3 has 16 amino acids. J was trimmed by 5 bases and V by 3 bases; bases with no gene match: 11. Germline CDR1 SGHVS, CDR2 FQNEAQ.

The genes are TRBV12-3 or TRBV12-4 and TRBJ2-5; D unclear. CDR3 size: 13 residues. V shed 7 bases and J shed 0 bases, with 9 bases lying between them. CDR3 protein: CASTDLNQETQYF. As DNA, the CDR3 is TGTGCCAGCACCGACCTGAACCAAGAGACCCAGTACTTC.

This clonotype was seen many times. This chain links TRBV7-8 with TRBJ1-1; a possible D gene is TRBD1 (5 bases). V lost 1 base and J 1 base, leaving 7 bases between the germline ends. Germline CDR1 SGHVS, CDR2 FQNEAQ. This CDR3 has 14 residues. The CDR3 nucleotides read TGTGCCAGCAGCTTAGAAACAGGGAACACTGAAGCTTTCTTT. Translating gives CASSLETGNTEAFF.

This clonotype was counted between two and nine times. V is TRBV6-2 or TRBV6-3 and J is TRBJ1-1, with a tentative D call TRBD1 (5 bases). Looked up from germline, CDR1 is MNHEY and CDR2 is SVGEGT. The CDR3 runs 14 residues. Trimming pared 4 bases from V and 1 base from J, leaving 10 bases between. The CDR3 spells CASSFSGTNTEAFF. DNA for the CDR3: TGTGCCAGCAGTTTTTCAGGGACGAACACTGAAGCTTTCTTT.

This clonotype was seen many times. CDR3 sequence: CASSQPATGAYEQYF. CDR3 nucleotides: TGCGCCAGCAGCCAACCAGCGACAGGGGCCTACGAGCAGTACTTC. This chain connects TRBV4-1 to TRBJ2-7; TRBD1 matches at 8 bases. Germline CDR1 MGHRA, CDR2 YSYEKL. The CDR3 totals 15 residues. Trimming at V came to 2 bases and at J to 2 bases, leaving 5 bases not matched to a gene.

This clonotype was detected ten times or more. This chain's CDR3 is CSASASGHYGYTF. CDR3 coding DNA: TGCAGTGCTAGTGCTTCGGGGCACTATGGCTACACCTTC. The rearrangement uses TRBV20-1 and TRBJ1-2; D is possibly TRBD1 (5 bases). CDR3 length equals 13 residues. V was pared by 3 bases and J by 3 bases, with 11 bases between. Germline CDR1 DFQATT, CDR2 SNEGSKA (reference sequence).

The chain uses TRBV6-2 or TRBV6-3 and TRBJ1-1, with 9 bases that match TRBD1. V was pared by 10 bases and J by 2 bases, with 14 bases of the junction left unmatched. Germline V lookup: CDR1 MNHEY, CDR2 SVGEGT. The CDR3 extends over 16 amino acids. CDR3 residues: CATSEGTGRGNTEAFF. The CDR3 DNA reads as TGTGCCACCTCCGAGGGGACAGGGAGAGGCAACACTGAAGCTTTCTTT.

This clonotype has ten or more counts. An end of the junction does not agree with germline; a read error may underlie this. The chain combines TRBV6-5 with TRBJ1-5, with a possible D match to TRBD1 (5 bases). Germline lookup yields CDR1 MNHEY and CDR2 SVGAGI. CDR3 length: 13 residues. The CDR3 coding sequence is TGTGCCGGCAGTTACGACAGATCCCAGCCCCAGCATTTT. Amino acids: CAGSYDRSQPQHF.

The rearrangement joins TRBV28 to TRBJ2-5, with a possible D match to TRBD1 (6 bases). Per the germline V gene, CDR1 is MDHEN and CDR2 is SYDVKM. The CDR3 length is 16 residues. Deletions cut 1 base from V and 2 bases from J, with 14 bases between. CDR3 sequence: CASSLSGTTKQETQYF. CDR3 bases: TGTGCCAGCAGTTTATCCGGGACAACGAAACAAGAGACCCAGTACTTC.

At least ten counts were recorded for this clonotype. The chain employs TRBV19 and TRBJ1-5; D may be TRBD1 (5 bases). From germline, CDR1 is LNHDA and CDR2 SQIVND (reference sequence). CDR3 length equals 16 residues. Trimming removed 3 bases at V and 2 bases at J, with 14 bases between. The DNA of the CDR3 is TGTGCCAGTAGTATTAGTGGAGGGACCGGCAATCAGCCCCAGCATTTT. It is translated as CASSISGGTGNQPQHF. Full variable domain (missing parts from reference TRBV19 and TRBJ1-5): DGGITQSPKYLFRKEGQNVTLSCEQNLNHDAMYWYRQDPGQGLRLIYYSQIVNDFQKGDIAEGYSVSREKKESFPLTVTSAQKNPTAFYLCASSISGGTGNQPQHFGDGTRLSIL.

This clonotype has a count of ten or more. The J gene is TRBJ1-1, the V gene TRBV6-5; D is ambiguous. Germline CDR1 MNHEY, CDR2 SVGAGI. The CDR3 runs to 14 residues. Trimming left V 3 bases short and J 3 bases short, with 11 bases between. Here the CDR3 reads CASSYLGHDTEAFF. The CDR3 coding sequence is TGTGCCAGCAGTTATCTTGGGCACGACACTGAAGCTTTCTTT.

In this sample, this clonotype turned up many times. For the CDR3, the DNA is TGTGCCAGCAGTTACTCCCAGAACACTGAAGCTTTCTTT. Translation: CASSYSQNTEAFF. The chain is built from TRBV6-2 or TRBV6-3 and TRBJ1-1; D is unresolved. V shed 0 bases and J shed 1 base, with 3 bases lying between them. This CDR3 region has 13 residues. Germline V gene data show CDR1 as MNHEY and CDR2 as SVGEGT.

The gene calls are TRBV6-2 or TRBV6-3 and TRBJ2-7; unclear D gene. From germline, CDR1 is MNHEY and CDR2 SVGEGT. The CDR3 is 14 residues long. V gave up 2 bases and J gave up 0 bases, with 8 bases separating them. The CDR3 is CASSYGRLSYEQYF. The CDR3 DNA is TGTGCCAGCAGTTACGGCAGACTCTCCTACGAGCAGTACTTC.

This clonotype has more than one count but fewer than ten. The CDR3 region has the DNA TGTGCCAGCAGTCTCGCGCCCTCTGGGGCCAACGTCCTGACTTTC. Protein: CASSLAPSGANVLTF. V and J are TRBV3-1 and TRBJ2-6; D is unresolved. This CDR3 is built from 15 residues. Trimming took 6 bases from V and 0 from J, leaving 9 bases between them. CDR1 and CDR2 (germline): LGHDT, YNNKEL (reference sequence).

This clonotype was picked up many times. Written as DNA, the CDR3 is TGTGCCAGCAGATCACCCTCGGGGACAGGGGCTCTCGAGCAGTACTTC. This sequence encodes CASRSPSGTGALEQYF. The V gene is TRBV27, the J gene TRBJ2-7; the match to TRBD1 covers 10 bases. J was trimmed by 6 bases and V by 6 bases; bases with no gene match: 14. CDR1 and CDR2 from the germline V gene are MNHEY and SMNVEV (reference sequence). The CDR3 extends over 16 amino acids.

The V call is TRBV20-1, the J call TRBJ2-7; TRBD2 matches at 7 bases. CDR3 length: 13 residues. CDR1 and CDR2 (germline): DFQATT, SNEGSKA (reference sequence). Germline trimming cut 2 bases from V and 1 base from J; bases unmatched to any gene: 2. CDR3 DNA sequence: TGCAGTGCTAGACTAGCGGAATCCTACGAGCAGTACTTC. This sequence encodes CSARLAESYEQYF.

This clonotype was found many times. V is TRBV5-1 and J is TRBJ2-1, with D possibly matching TRBD2 (6 bases). The ends were cut back, 3 bases at V and 8 bases at J, with 15 bases in the middle. The CDR3 totals 14 residues. The V gene's germline CDR1 is SGHRS and CDR2 YFSETQ. The CDR3 DNA is TGCGCCAGCAGCTCGCCCCGACTAGTCGATGAGCAGTTCTTC. Protein: CASSSPRLVDEQFF.

This clonotype was observed at least ten times. V is TRBV29-1 and J is TRBJ1-2; D gene uncertain. Trimming took off 6 bases at V and 5 bases at J, with 19 bases between the two ends. The germline V gene encodes CDR1 SQVTM and CDR2 ANQGSEA. This CDR3 spans 14 amino acids. CDR3 coding DNA: TGCAGCGTGACAAACACGGCCGGAGGGTATGGCTACACCTTC. This gives the protein CSVTNTAGGYGYTF. Full variable domain (remainder filled in from reference TRBV29-1 and TRBJ1-2): SAVISQKPSRDICQRGTSLTIQCQVDSQVTMMFWYRQQPGQSLTLIATANQGSEATYESGFVIDKFPISRPNLTFSTLTVSNMSPEDSSIYLCSVTNTAGGYGYTFGSGTRLTVV.

The chain joins TRBV30 to TRBJ2-7, with 10 bases identical to TRBD2. The CDR3 is 14 amino acids. CDR1 is GTSNPN and CDR2 is SVGIG in the germline V gene (reference sequence). After removal of 4 bases from V and 2 bases from J, the junction contained 5 bases not matched to a gene. CDR3: CAWNPSGSPYEQYF. The CDR3 DNA reads as TGTGCCTGGAACCCTAGCGGGAGCCCCTACGAGCAGTACTTC.

This clonotype has at least ten counts. This sequence joins TRBV7-9 and TRBJ2-7; D perhaps matches TRBD1 (6 bases). The CDR3 is 14 amino acids. V lost 0 bases to trimming and J lost 3 bases, with 9 bases between them. Germline lookup yields CDR1 SEHNR and CDR2 FQNEAQ (reference sequence). CDR3 region: CASSLAGAGYEQYF. In nucleotides, the CDR3 is TGTGCCAGCAGCTTAGCGGGGGCCGGCTACGAGCAGTACTTC.

This clonotype has ten or more counts. Here the CDR3 reads CASSPGTGYGEAFF. CDR3 nucleotide sequence: TGTGCCAGCAGTCCCGGGACAGGATATGGGGAAGCTTTCTTT. The rearrangement links TRBV28 to TRBJ1-1; 8 bases match TRBD1. CDR3 length: 14 amino acids. Trimming at V came to 5 bases and at J to 8 bases, leaving 10 bases not matched to a gene. Germline CDR1 and CDR2: MDHEN and SYDVKM.